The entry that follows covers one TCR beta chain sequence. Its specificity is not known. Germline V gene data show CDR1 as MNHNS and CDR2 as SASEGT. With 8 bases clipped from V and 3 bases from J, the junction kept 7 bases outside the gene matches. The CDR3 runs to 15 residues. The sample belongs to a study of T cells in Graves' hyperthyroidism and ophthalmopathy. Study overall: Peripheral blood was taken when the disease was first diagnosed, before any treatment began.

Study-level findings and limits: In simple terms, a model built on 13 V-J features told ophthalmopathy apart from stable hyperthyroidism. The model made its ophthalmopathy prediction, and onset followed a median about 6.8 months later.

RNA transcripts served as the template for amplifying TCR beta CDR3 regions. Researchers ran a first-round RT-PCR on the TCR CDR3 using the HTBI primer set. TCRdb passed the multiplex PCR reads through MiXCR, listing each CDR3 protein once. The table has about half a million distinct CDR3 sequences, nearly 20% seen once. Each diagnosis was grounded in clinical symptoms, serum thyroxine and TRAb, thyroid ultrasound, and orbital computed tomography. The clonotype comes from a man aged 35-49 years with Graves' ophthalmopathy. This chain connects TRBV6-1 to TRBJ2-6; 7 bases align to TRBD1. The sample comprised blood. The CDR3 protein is CASVTGVGGANVLTF. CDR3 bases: TGTGCCAGCGTAACAGGGGTTGGTGGGGCCAACGTCCTGACTTTC.